One and the same sample provided the 8 T cell receptor beta chains below, sequenced in a study of T cell responses to AZD1222 COVID-19 vaccine. Sequencing was performed with immunoSEQ multiplex PCR; in TCRdb, only in-frame clones are kept and a portion is missing. The sample includes around 80,000 clones, approximately 90% of them seen just once. Specimen: peripheral blood, collected 28 days after the second AZD1222 dose. The origin of the receptors is an adult who received the AZD1222 COVID-19 vaccine.

This clone was detected once. This chain uses TRBV5-4 with TRBJ2-2; 13 bases map to TRBD2. The germline CDR1 and CDR2 sequences are SGHNT and YYREEE (reference sequence). Trimming cost V 4 bases and J 8 bases; bases outside gene matches: 11. The CDR3 extends over 17 amino acids. CDR3 sequence: CASSQLSRTSGSGELFF. DNA for the CDR3: TGTGCCAGCAGCCAACTCTCAAGGACTAGCGGGAGTGGGGAGCTGTTTTTT.

This chain links TRBV27 with TRBJ2-1; the D gene is possibly TRBD2 (6 bases). CDR3 length: 13 amino acids. The germline gives CDR1 MNHEY, CDR2 SMNVEV (reference sequence). Trimming removed 7 bases from V and 4 bases from J, with 11 bases in between. CDR3 loop: CASMAGRYNEQFF. The DNA for the CDR3 is TGTGCCAGCATGGCGGGGCGATACAATGAGCAGTTCTTC.

This chain uses TRBV30 with TRBJ2-3; D is uncertain. V lost 1 base and J 2 bases, leaving 4 bases between the germline ends. Per germline, CDR1 GTSNPN and CDR2 SVGIG (reference sequence). The CDR3 is made up of 12 amino acids. The CDR3 region is CAWSGSTDTQYF. CDR3 bases: TGTGCCTGGAGTGGGTCCACAGATACGCAGTATTTT. The full variable domain, completed using reference TRBV30 and TRBJ2-3, is SQTIHQWPATLVQPVGSPLSLECTVEGTSNPNLYWYRQAAGRGLQLLFYSVGIGQISSEVPQNLSASRPQDRQFILSSKKLLLSDSGFYLCAWSGSTDTQYFGPGTRLTVL.

This chain connects TRBV7-6 to TRBJ2-7; D may be TRBD1 or TRBD2 (5 bases each). V lost 4 bases and J 3 bases, leaving 16 bases between the germline ends. The germline V gene encodes CDR1 SGHVS and CDR2 FNYEAQ. CDR3 length equals 15 residues. The CDR3: CASSSDIGTRYEQYF. The DNA of the CDR3 is TGTGCCAGCAGCTCCGATATAGGGACCCGCTACGAGCAGTACTTC.

This chain connects TRBV19 to TRBJ1-6, with a tentative D call TRBD1 (5 bases). CDR1 is LNHDA and CDR2 is SQIVND in the germline V gene (reference sequence). V lost 4 bases to trimming and J lost 11 bases, with 15 bases between them. This CDR3 comprises 14 residues. As DNA, the CDR3 is TGTGCCAGTAGTACCCGGACCCTAGGGGCACCCCTCCACTTT. It is translated as CASSTRTLGAPLHF.

The gene calls are TRBV6-2 or TRBV6-3 and TRBJ1-4, with D unresolved. The CDR3 is 15 amino acids. The V end was cut by 4 bases, the J end by 6 bases, with 15 bases between. Germline V lookup: CDR1 MNHEY, CDR2 SVGEGT. This chain's CDR3 is CASSSRGLWDEKLFF. The DNA for the CDR3 is TGTGCCAGCAGTTCACGAGGGCTTTGGGATGAAAAACTGTTTTTT.

In its sample, this clone was seen once. The chain couples TRBV3-1 (or the pseudogene TRBV3-2) to TRBJ1-4; D remains unclear. V was clipped by 5 bases and J by 4 bases, with 17 bases between them. CDR1 is LGHDT, CDR2 YNNKEL, per germline (reference sequence). CDR3 size: 16 residues. In DNA, the CDR3 is TGTGCCAGCAGCAACAACGTAGGGAATCATAATGAAAAACTGTTTTTT. Protein: CASSNNVGNHNEKLFF.

This sequence joins TRBV7-2 and TRBJ1-1; D unresolved. Per germline, CDR1 SGHTA and CDR2 FQGNSA. The CDR3 has 13 residues. V gave up 5 bases and J gave up 3 bases, with 10 bases separating them. The CDR3 here is CASSRSWDTEAFF. The CDR3 bases are TGTGCCAGCAGCCGCTCGTGGGACACTGAAGCTTTCTTT.